The clone carrying this T cell receptor beta chain was recorded at least ten times. In the library, individual cDNA molecules carried attached unique molecular identifiers. TCRdb independently ran MiXCR on the 5' RACE reads; one entry per CDR3 protein. Of roughly 26,000 distinct CDR3 sequences in the sample, about 3.8% were seen once. Germline-derived CDR1 and CDR2 are SGHNT and YENEEA. There are 14 residues in the CDR3. The junction had 6 bases not matched to a gene; V was cut back by 6 bases and J by 8 bases. This specimen comes from a study of early T cells in non-severe SARS-CoV-2 infection. Study in general: Chains were not paired, and sequencing was done on bulk RNA from unsorted whole blood.

Sequenced: whole blood. This chain connects TRBV11-3 to TRBJ2-2; 10 bases agree with TRBD1. This TCR derives from an adult who was a healthcare worker with PCR-confirmed SARS-CoV-2 infection or an uninfected control (not recorded which). The CDR3 DNA follows: TGTGCCAGCAGACGGGACAGGGGAACTGGGGAGCTGTTTTTT. This translates into CASRRDRGTGELFF.